This TCR beta chain comes out of a study of CD8 T cells in ankylosing spondylitis. Study outcomes and limitations: Before this, some motif variants had been reported in reactive arthritis synovial fluid and blood. Blood from ankylosing spondylitis patients appeared to carry a characteristic eight-variant TCR beta motif. The disease-linked clones had a CD8+ phenotype and low blood frequencies. It was reported that disease-linked clones were significantly enriched in matched ankylosing spondylitis synovial fluid.

Making use of molecular barcodes, quantitative 5'-RACE generated TCR beta libraries. A single record per CDR3 protein comes from TCRdb applying MiXCR to the 5' RACE reads. The table records about 500,000 distinct CDR3 sequences, approximately 5.3% of them present only once. Germline CDR1 is MNHNS and CDR2 is SASEGT. This CDR3 region has 16 residues. Trimming stripped 0 bases from V and 5 bases from J, with 13 bases between. This clonotype came up many times. Its target is unknown. The clonotype was recovered from a male donor with ankylosing spondylitis. The specimen sequenced was blood, either unsorted or a sorted T cell fraction (not recorded which). The chain carries TRBV6-1 and TRBJ1-4; TRBD1 is a possible D gene (6 bases). CDR3 sequence (DNA): TGTGCCAGCAGTGAAGCGATCGGGGGCGAGAATGAAAAACTGTTTTTT. Encoded protein: CASSEAIGGENEKLFF.